This entry lists 28 T cell receptor beta chains sequenced from one sample in a study of CD8+ T cells in alopecia areata. Regarding treatment: oral pan-JAK inhibitor, 5-10 mg twice daily. Isolated RNA was reverse transcribed into cDNA used as the sequencing template. Only in-frame clones appear in the TCRdb table, and some are missing; sequencing was by immunoSEQ multiplex PCR. Seen here are under 200,000 clones, about 60% observed once, and the top ten hold 14%. This specimen was CD4+ T cells sorted from blood, taken at week 24, from a patient treated with tofacitinib. Source of these receptors: a human donor with alopecia areata.

This chain joins TRBV29-1 and TRBJ2-3; TRBD1 aligns across 7 bases. The CDR3 has 14 amino acids. The V segment lost 7 bases and the J segment 7 bases; nucleotides outside the gene matches: 14. Per germline, CDR1 SQVTM and CDR2 ANQGSEA. DNA of the CDR3: TGCAGCGCCCAGACAGGGTTCGGGATGAATACGCAGTATTTT. This encodes CSAQTGFGMNTQYF.

V gene TRBV15 combines with J gene TRBJ1-2; D gene unclear. The CDR3 is 13 amino acids. Germline V gene lookup returns CDR1 LNHNV and CDR2 YYDKDF (reference sequence). The V end lost 0 bases, the J end lost 8 bases, and 10 bases lay between the germline ends. The CDR3 DNA follows: TGTGCCACCAGCAGAGACCCGACCTGGGGCTACACCTTC. Translated, it gives CATSRDPTWGYTF.

This sequence joins TRBV14 and TRBJ1-3, with 8 nucleotides matching TRBD1. This CDR3 spans 17 amino acids. V was pared by 3 bases and J by 0 bases, with 7 bases of the junction left unmatched. The germline V gene has CDR1 SGHDN and CDR2 FVKESK. CDR3 loop: CASSHRDRPSSGNTIYF. DNA for the CDR3: TGTGCCAGCAGCCACAGGGACAGGCCCAGCTCTGGAAACACCATATATTTT. The full variable domain, with the rest looked up from reference TRBV14 and TRBJ1-3, is EAGVTQFPSHSVIEKGQTVTLRCDPISGHDNLYWYRRVMGKEIKFLLHFVKESKQDESGMPNNRFLAERTGGTYSTLKVQPAELEDSGVYFCASSHRDRPSSGNTIYFGEGSWLTVV.

This clone was seen a few times. This rearrangement joins TRBV30 to TRBJ2-5; tentatively, D is TRBD2 (6 bases). V lost 0 bases, J lost 5 bases, and 13 bases lay in between. The CDR3 covers 14 residues. CDR1 GTSNPN and CDR2 SVGIG come from the germline V gene (reference sequence). For the CDR3, the DNA is TGTGCCTGGAGTGTGTCCGGGGGAAGGGAGACCCAGTACTTC. Translation: CAWSVSGGRETQYF.

The genes are TRBV7-2 and TRBJ1-2; D gene uncertain. This CDR3 comprises 17 residues. With 1 base removed from V and 5 bases from J, the gap between germline ends came to 20 bases. Germline V CDR1 and CDR2: SGHTA, FQGNSA. CDR3 nucleotide sequence: TGTGCCAGCAGCTTAGAGGCCTCCCGGCGGATTGGGTATGGCTACACCTTC. Translation gives CASSLEASRRIGYGYTF.

The rearrangement joins TRBV5-8 to TRBJ1-4, with unresolved D. V lost 4 bases, J lost 5 bases, and 12 bases lay in between. Germline V gene lookup returns CDR1 SGHTS and CDR2 YDEGEE. This CDR3 is built from 14 residues. The DNA of the CDR3 is TGTGCCAGCAGCCTTGGACGGTTAAATGAAAAACTGTTTTTT. It specifies CASSLGRLNEKLFF. Using reference TRBV5-8 and TRBJ1-4 for the parts outside the CDR3, the full variable domain is EAGVTQSPTHLIKTRGQQATLRCSPISGHTSVYWYQQALGLGLQFLLWYDEGEERNRGNFPPRFSGRQFPNYSSELNVNALELEDSALYLCASSLGRLNEKLFFGSGTQLSVL.

The J gene is TRBJ2-7, the V gene TRBV2; TRBD1 agrees at 8 bases. The V and J ends lost 5 bases and 4 bases, in that order; junction bases with no gene match: 1. The CDR3 spans 12 residues. The germline V gene encodes CDR1 SNHLY and CDR2 FYNNEI. CDR3 nucleotides: TGTGCCAGCAGTACAGGGGGTTACGAGCAGTACTTC. Amino acid sequence: CASSTGGYEQYF.

The V gene is TRBV29-1, the J gene TRBJ2-6, with 8 positions matching TRBD2. The CDR3 runs to 16 residues. The germline V gene has CDR1 SQVTM and CDR2 ANQGSEA. J gave up 3 bases and V 4 bases, and 8 bases lay outside the gene matches. CDR3 region: CSVGPPLAGGANVLTF. CDR3 nucleotide sequence: TGCAGCGTTGGGCCCCCGCTAGCGGGTGGGGCCAACGTCCTGACTTTC.

This rearrangement joins TRBV30 to TRBJ1-6, with no clear D. The V end was cut by 3 bases, the J end by 10 bases, with 13 bases between. Germline CDR1 is GTSNPN and CDR2 is SVGIG (reference sequence). The CDR3 sequence is 13 residues long. The CDR3 sequence is CAWRLAKRSPLHF. The CDR3 DNA reads as TGTGCCTGGAGGTTGGCCAAGAGGTCACCCCTCCACTTT.

This rearrangement joins TRBV19 to TRBJ1-5; 7 bases map to TRBD1. The V segment lost 8 bases and the J segment 3 bases; nucleotides outside the gene matches: 4. There are 13 residues in the CDR3. Looked up from germline, CDR1 is LNHDA and CDR2 is SQIVND (reference sequence). CDR3 coding DNA: TGTGCCAGTTCGGGACAGTTCAATCAGCCCCAGCATTTT. Translation gives CASSGQFNQPQHF.

A few counts support this clone. This sequence joins TRBV9 and TRBJ2-3; 7 bases line up with TRBD2. Germline trimming cut 1 base from V and 2 bases from J; bases unmatched to any gene: 4. The CDR3 loop spans 15 amino acids. Germline assignment: CDR1 SGDLS and CDR2 YYNGEE. CDR3 sequence (DNA): TGTGCCAGCAGCGTATCCGGGGGGTCCACAGATACGCAGTATTTT. Protein: CASSVSGGSTDTQYF.

A note on this clone: Other DNA variants within this sample encode the same CDR3. The V gene is TRBV5-1, the J gene TRBJ1-2; perhaps TRBD1 as D (5 bases). The CDR3 totals 12 residues. Germline V gene lookup returns CDR1 SGHRS and CDR2 YFSETQ. V was cut by 0 bases and J by 6 bases, with 6 bases left in between. The CDR3 is CASSLAGDGYTF. The CDR3 region has the DNA TGCGCCAGCAGCTTGGCGGGGGATGGCTACACCTTC.

The V and J genes are TRBV10-3 and TRBJ2-1; 8 nucleotides agree with TRBD1. The CDR3 covers 14 residues. Germline V gives CDR1 ENHRY, CDR2 SYGVKD. V was pared by 6 bases and J by 0 bases, with 1 base of the junction left unmatched. The CDR3 reads CAIRTGASYNEQFF. The CDR3 DNA is TGTGCCATCAGGACAGGGGCCTCCTACAATGAGCAGTTCTTC.

The genes are TRBV7-9 and TRBJ2-2; D not certain. Trimming took 5 bases from V and 3 from J, leaving 16 bases between them. The CDR3 runs 16 residues. From germline, CDR1 is SEHNR and CDR2 FQNEAQ (reference sequence). The CDR3 coding sequence is TGTGCCAGCAGCCCACAAGTCCTATCCGACACCGGGGAGCTGTTTTTT. Encoded protein: CASSPQVLSDTGELFF.

The rearrangement joins TRBV18 to TRBJ2-7; D possibly corresponds to TRBD1 (6 bases). Germline V gene data show CDR1 as KGHSH and CDR2 as LQKENI. V lost 8 bases, J lost 5 bases, and 22 bases lay in between. This CDR3 has 15 amino acids. In DNA, the CDR3 is TGTGCCAGCAGCCAAGACGCCACAGGGCTCCACGAGCAGTACTTC. It yields the protein CASSQDATGLHEQYF. The variable domain in full, completed from reference TRBV18 and TRBJ2-7, reads NAGVMQNPRHLVRRRGQEARLRCSPMKGHSHVYWYRQLPEEGLKFMVYLQKENIIDESGMPKERFSAEFPKEGPSILRIQQVVRGDSAAYFCASSQDATGLHEQYFGPGTRLTVT.

This sequence joins TRBV5-4 and TRBJ2-4, with D perhaps matching TRBD1 or TRBD2 (5 bases each). Germline V gene sequence: CDR1 SGHNT, CDR2 YYREEE (reference sequence). V was shortened by 4 bases and J by 8 bases, with 19 bases between the two germline ends. The CDR3 contains 15 residues. In DNA, the CDR3 is TGTGCCAGCAGCCCTCCCGGGACCGGCGGCGACATTCAGTACTTC. Amino acid sequence: CASSPPGTGGDIQYF.

The rearrangement joins TRBV29-1 to TRBJ1-2; a weak D match, TRBD1 (5 bases). From germline, CDR1 is SQVTM and CDR2 ANQGSEA. V gave up 0 bases and J gave up 3 bases, with 14 bases separating them. The CDR3 is 15 residues long. The CDR3 loop reads CSVEDKAGIYYGYTF. In DNA form, the CDR3 reads TGCAGCGTTGAAGATAAGGCAGGGATCTACTATGGCTACACCTTC.

Only a few counts were recorded for this clone. This chain joins TRBV29-1 and TRBJ1-2, with D perhaps TRBD1 (6 bases). The V and J ends lost 4 bases and 2 bases respectively, with 14 bases between them. This CDR3 contains 14 residues. Looked up from germline, CDR1 is SQVTM and CDR2 is ANQGSEA. In DNA, the CDR3 is TGCAGCGTTGGGGGGCAGATCTCGAACTATGGCTACACCTTC. Translation: CSVGGQISNYGYTF.

Ten or more counts support this clone. In DNA, the CDR3 is TGTGCCAGCAGCCAGGGGTCGACTGGCTACACCTTC. Translating gives CASSQGSTGYTF. The chain combines TRBV16 with TRBJ1-2; no clear D. The germline gives CDR1 KGHSY, CDR2 FQNENV. The CDR3 totals 12 residues. V was clipped by 3 bases and J by 7 bases, with 9 bases between them.

This clone was picked up one time. CDR3 amino acids: CASSLVRDEQYF. The CDR3 DNA reads as TGCGCCAGCAGCTTGGTCCGGGACGAGCAGTACTTC. The V and J genes are TRBV5-1 and TRBJ2-7; no definite D call. The CDR3 loop spans 12 amino acids. Trimming cost V 0 bases and J 5 bases, with 6 bases left between them. Germline V gene lookup returns CDR1 SGHRS and CDR2 YFSETQ.

This chain links TRBV29-1 with TRBJ2-1; 9 bases fit TRBD2. CDR1 is SQVTM, CDR2 ANQGSEA, per germline. The CDR3 is made up of 14 amino acids. V lost 3 bases, J lost 4 bases, and 4 bases stayed unmatched. The CDR3 DNA reads as TGCAGCGTTGACCCTAGCGGGGAATACAATGAGCAGTTCTTC. It translates to CSVDPSGEYNEQFF.

This clone turned up a few times. The gene calls are TRBV29-1 and TRBJ2-5; D is tentatively TRBD1 or TRBD2 (6 bases each). This CDR3 region has 12 residues. CDR1 is SQVTM and CDR2 is ANQGSEA in the germline V gene. Trimming pared 7 bases from V and 7 bases from J, leaving 16 bases between. The CDR3 DNA sequence: TGCAGCGAGGGGGGTGCCAGGGGGACCCAGTACTTC. It codes for CSEGGARGTQYF.

This rearrangement joins TRBV12-5 to TRBJ2-6, with D perhaps TRBD2 (7 bases). This CDR3 is 20 amino acids long. Germline CDR1 is LGHNT and CDR2 is FRNRAP. Trimming took off 4 bases at V and 0 bases at J, with 22 bases between the two ends. The CDR3 sequence is CASGSPRRGLLISGANVLTF. For the CDR3, the DNA is TGTGCTAGTGGTTCCCCCCGGCGGGGGCTACTTATCTCTGGGGCCAACGTCCTGACTTTC. Full variable domain (missing parts from reference TRBV12-5 and TRBJ2-6): DARVTQTPRHKVTEMGQEVTMRCQPILGHNTVFWYRQTMMQGLELLAYFRNRAPLDDSGMPKDRFSAEMPDATLATLKIQPSEPRDSAVYFCASGSPRRGLLISGANVLTFGAGSRLTVL.

The CDR3 DNA follows: TGTGCCTGGAGTGTCTGGACTAGCGGGGGGCCCAGAGGGGGCATTCAGTACTTC. Amino acid sequence: CAWSVWTSGGPRGGIQYF. The V gene is TRBV30, the J gene TRBJ2-4; 14 bases align to TRBD2. Germline trimming cut 0 bases from V and 9 bases from J; bases unmatched to any gene: 13. This CDR3 contains 18 residues. Germline CDR1 and CDR2: GTSNPN and SVGIG (reference sequence).

The chain has TRBV19 and TRBJ1-5; a possible D gene is TRBD1 (5 bases). This CDR3 comprises 17 residues. In germline, CDR1 is LNHDA, CDR2 SQIVND (reference sequence). The V end was cut by 3 bases, the J end by 2 bases, with 17 bases between. This CDR3 is CASSIEARGAGNQPQHF. CDR3 sequence (DNA): TGTGCCAGTAGTATCGAGGCGAGGGGCGCGGGCAATCAGCCCCAGCATTTT.

The chain combines TRBV30 with TRBJ1-2; D is possibly TRBD1 (5 bases). V shed 2 bases and J shed 8 bases, with 18 bases lying between them. The CDR3 covers 14 residues. Germline V lookup: CDR1 GTSNPN, CDR2 SVGIG (reference sequence). The CDR3 here is CAWSLGARAGGYTF. The CDR3 DNA is TGTGCCTGGAGTTTAGGGGCACGCGCGGGGGGCTACACCTTC.

The rearrangement links TRBV7-9 to TRBJ1-2, with no clear D. CDR1 is SEHNR, CDR2 FQNEAQ, per germline (reference sequence). This CDR3 is built from 13 residues. The germline V and J ends were trimmed by 4 bases and 8 bases, with 14 bases remaining between them. CDR3 sequence (DNA): TGTGCCAGCAGCTCGGCAGCCACGGGCGGCTACACCTTC. Translated, it gives CASSSAATGGYTF.

This chain uses TRBV29-1 with TRBJ1-1, with a tentative D call TRBD1 (5 bases). Germline CDR1 reads SQVTM; CDR2 reads ANQGSEA. The CDR3 runs 12 residues. Trimming removed 7 bases from V and 1 base from J, with 10 bases in between. CDR3 DNA: TGCAGCGCGCGCGGGGGGAACACTGAAGCTTTCTTT. It codes for CSARGGNTEAFF. Based on the CDR3 plus reference TRBV29-1 and TRBJ1-1, the full variable domain is SAVISQKPSRDICQRGTSLTIQCQVDSQVTMMFWYRQQPGQSLTLIATANQGSEATYESGFVIDKFPISRPNLTFSTLTVSNMSPEDSSIYLCSARGGNTEAFFGQGTRLTVV.